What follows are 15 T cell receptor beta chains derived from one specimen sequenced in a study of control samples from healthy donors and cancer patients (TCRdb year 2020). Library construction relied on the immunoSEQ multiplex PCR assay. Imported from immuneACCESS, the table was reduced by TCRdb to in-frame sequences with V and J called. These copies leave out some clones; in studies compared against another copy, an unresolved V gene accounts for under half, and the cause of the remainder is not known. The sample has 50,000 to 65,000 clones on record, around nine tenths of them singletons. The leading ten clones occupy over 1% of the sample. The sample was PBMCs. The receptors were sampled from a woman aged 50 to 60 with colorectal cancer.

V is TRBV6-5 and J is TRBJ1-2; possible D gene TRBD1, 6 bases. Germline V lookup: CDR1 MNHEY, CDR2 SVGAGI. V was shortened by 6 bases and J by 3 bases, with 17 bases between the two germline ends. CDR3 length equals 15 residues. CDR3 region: CASSRDTAKDYGYTF. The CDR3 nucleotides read TGTGCCAGCAGCCGGGACACCGCTAAGGACTATGGCTACACCTTC.

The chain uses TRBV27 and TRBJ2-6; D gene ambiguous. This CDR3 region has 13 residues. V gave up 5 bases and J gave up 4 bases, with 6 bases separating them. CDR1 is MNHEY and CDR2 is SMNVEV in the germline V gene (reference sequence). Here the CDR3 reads CASSIPGANVLTF. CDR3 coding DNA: TGTGCCAGCAGTATCCCAGGGGCCAACGTCCTGACTTTC.

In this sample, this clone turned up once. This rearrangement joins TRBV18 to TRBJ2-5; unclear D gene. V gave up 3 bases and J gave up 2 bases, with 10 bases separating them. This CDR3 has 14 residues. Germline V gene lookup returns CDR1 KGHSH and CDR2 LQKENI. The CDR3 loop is CASSPGTQQETQYF. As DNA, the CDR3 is TGTGCCAGCTCACCCGGTACGCAGCAAGAGACCCAGTACTTC.

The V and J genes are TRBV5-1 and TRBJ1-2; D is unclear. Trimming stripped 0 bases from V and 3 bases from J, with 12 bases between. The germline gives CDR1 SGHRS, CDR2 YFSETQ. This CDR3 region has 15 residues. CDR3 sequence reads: CASSLGGSGDYGYTF. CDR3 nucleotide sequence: TGCGCCAGCAGCTTGGGTGGGTCCGGAGACTATGGCTACACCTTC.

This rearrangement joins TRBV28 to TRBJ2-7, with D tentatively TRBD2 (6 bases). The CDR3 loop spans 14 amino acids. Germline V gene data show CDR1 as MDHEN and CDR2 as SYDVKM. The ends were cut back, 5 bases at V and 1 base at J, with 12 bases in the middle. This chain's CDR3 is CASSGGTPSYEQYF. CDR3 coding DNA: TGTGCCAGCAGTGGGGGGACCCCTTCCTACGAGCAGTACTTC.

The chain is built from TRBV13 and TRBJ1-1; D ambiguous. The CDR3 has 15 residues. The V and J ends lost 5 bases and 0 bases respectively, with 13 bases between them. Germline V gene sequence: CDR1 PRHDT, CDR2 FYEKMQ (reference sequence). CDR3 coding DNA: TGTGCCAGCAGCCCTCTTGGTGGGTTGAACACTGAAGCTTTCTTT. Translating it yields CASSPLGGLNTEAFF.

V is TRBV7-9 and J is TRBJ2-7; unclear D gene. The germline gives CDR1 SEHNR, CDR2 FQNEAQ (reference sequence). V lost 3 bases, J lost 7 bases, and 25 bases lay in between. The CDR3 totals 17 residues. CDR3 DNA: TGTGCCAGCAGCTTGGGTATCAGAGACCGTCTGACTTTTGAGCAGTACTTC. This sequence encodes CASSLGIRDRLTFEQYF.

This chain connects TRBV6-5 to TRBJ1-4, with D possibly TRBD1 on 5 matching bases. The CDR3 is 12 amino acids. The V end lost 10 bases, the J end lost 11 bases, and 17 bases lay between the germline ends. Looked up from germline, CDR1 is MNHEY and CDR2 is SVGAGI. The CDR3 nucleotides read TGTGCCACTGCGGCGGACAATTCGAAACTGTTTTTT. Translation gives CATAADNSKLFF.

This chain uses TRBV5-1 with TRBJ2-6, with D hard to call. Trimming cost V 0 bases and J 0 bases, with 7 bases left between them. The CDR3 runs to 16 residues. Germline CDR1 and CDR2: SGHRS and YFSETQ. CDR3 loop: CASSLVQVSGANVLTF. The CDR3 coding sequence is TGCGCCAGCAGCTTGGTTCAGGTCTCTGGGGCCAACGTCCTGACTTTC.

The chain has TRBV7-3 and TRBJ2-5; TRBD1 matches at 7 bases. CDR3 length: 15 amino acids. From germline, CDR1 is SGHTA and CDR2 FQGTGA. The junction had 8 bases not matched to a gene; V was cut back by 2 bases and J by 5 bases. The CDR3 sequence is CASSLEGARGETQYF. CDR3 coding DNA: TGTGCCAGCAGCTTAGAGGGGGCCCGTGGGGAGACCCAGTACTTC.

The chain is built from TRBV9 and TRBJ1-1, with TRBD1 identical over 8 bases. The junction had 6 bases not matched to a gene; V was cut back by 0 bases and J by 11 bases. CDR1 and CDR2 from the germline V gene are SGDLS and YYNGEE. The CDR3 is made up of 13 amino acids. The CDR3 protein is CASSVGTGRDAFF. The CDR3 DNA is TGTGCCAGCAGCGTAGGGACAGGGAGAGACGCTTTCTTT.

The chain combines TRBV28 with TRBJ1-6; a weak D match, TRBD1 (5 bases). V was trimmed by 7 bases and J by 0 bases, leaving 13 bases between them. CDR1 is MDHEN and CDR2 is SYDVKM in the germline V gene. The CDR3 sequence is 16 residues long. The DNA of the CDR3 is TGTGCCAGCACCCTGGGGGTGAGCTCCTATAATTCACCCCTCCACTTT. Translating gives CASTLGVSSYNSPLHF.

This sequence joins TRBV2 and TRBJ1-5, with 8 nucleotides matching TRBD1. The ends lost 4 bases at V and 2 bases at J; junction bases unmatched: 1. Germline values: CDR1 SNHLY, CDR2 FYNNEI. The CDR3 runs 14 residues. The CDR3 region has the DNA TGTGCCAGCAGTGGGACAGGGCGCAATCAGCCCCAGCATTTT. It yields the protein CASSGTGRNQPQHF.

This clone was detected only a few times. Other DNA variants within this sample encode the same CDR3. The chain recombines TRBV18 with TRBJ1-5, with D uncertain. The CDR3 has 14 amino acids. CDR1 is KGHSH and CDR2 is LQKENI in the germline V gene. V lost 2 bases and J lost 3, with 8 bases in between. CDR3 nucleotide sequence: TGTGCCAGCTCACCAGGCGGGGACAATCAGCCCCAGCATTTT. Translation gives CASSPGGDNQPQHF. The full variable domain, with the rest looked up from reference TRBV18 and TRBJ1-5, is NAGVMQNPRHLVRRRGQEARLRCSPMKGHSHVYWYRQLPEEGLKFMVYLQKENIIDESGMPKERFSAEFPKEGPSILRIQQVVRGDSAAYFCASSPGGDNQPQHFGDGTRLSIL.

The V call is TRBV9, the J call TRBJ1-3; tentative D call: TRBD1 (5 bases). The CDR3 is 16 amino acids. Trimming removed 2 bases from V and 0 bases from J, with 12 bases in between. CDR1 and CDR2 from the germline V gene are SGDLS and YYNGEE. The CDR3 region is CASSVGTRSSGNTIYF. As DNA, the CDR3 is TGTGCCAGCAGCGTGGGGACGAGGAGCTCTGGAAACACCATATATTTT. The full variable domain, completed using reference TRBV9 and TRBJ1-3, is DSGVTQTPKHLITATGQRVTLRCSPRSGDLSVYWYQQSLDQGLQFLIQYYNGEERAKGNILERFSAQQFPDLHSELNLSSLELGDSALYFCASSVGTRSSGNTIYFGEGSWLTVV.